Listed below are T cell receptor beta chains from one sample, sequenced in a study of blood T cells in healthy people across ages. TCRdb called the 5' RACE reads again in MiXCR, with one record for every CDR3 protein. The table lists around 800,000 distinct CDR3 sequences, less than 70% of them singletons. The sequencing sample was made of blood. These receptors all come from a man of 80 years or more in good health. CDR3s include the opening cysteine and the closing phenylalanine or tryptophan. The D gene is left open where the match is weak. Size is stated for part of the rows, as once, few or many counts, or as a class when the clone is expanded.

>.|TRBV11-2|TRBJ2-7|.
TGTGCCAGCAGCTACAGGGGGGGGTACGAGCAGTACTTC
CASSYRGGYEQYF
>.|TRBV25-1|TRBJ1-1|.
TGTGCCAGCACCCCCATCGCCCAGGGTTTTGGGGACACTGAAGCTTTCTTT
CASTPIAQGFGDTEAFF
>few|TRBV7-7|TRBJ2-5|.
TGTGCCAGCAGCCTCCTAGAGGGGAGAGAGACCCAGTACTTC
CASSLLEGRETQYF
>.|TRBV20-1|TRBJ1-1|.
TGCAGTGCTAGAGATAGGGGGGGGGGCACTGAAGCTTTCTTT
CSARDRGGGTEAFF
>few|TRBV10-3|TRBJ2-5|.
TGTGCCATCAGTGAGGCCCTGGGTAGCGTCGACCAAGAGACCCAGTACTTC
CAISEALGSVDQETQYF
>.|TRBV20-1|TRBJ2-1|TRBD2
TGCAGTGCGTTAGCGGGAGGGGCTTCACGGACCCCGCAGTTCTTC
CSALAGGASRTPQFF
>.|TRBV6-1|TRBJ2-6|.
TGTGCCAGCACCCGCCGGACGGTTTCTAGCTCTGGGGCCAACGTCCTGACTTTC
CASTRRTVSSSGANVLTF
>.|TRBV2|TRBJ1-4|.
TGTGCCAGCAGTGAAGGAGGGACGAGGGGTGAAAGACTGTTTTTT
CASSEGGTRGERLFF
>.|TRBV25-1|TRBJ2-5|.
TGTGCCACCAGTAGGGGATACCAAGAGACCCAGTACTTC
CATSRGYQETQYF
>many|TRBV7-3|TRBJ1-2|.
TGTGCCAGCAGCCCGGGACTGCCCTATGGCTACACCTTC
CASSPGLPYGYTF
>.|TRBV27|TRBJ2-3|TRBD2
TGTGCCAGCTCCTTTTTGGCTAGCGGGCGAGAGACGCAGTATTTT
CASSFLASGRETQYF
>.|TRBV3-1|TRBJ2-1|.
TGTGCCAGCAGCCGACGACTCCCCCGTAGGGATGAGCAGTTCTTC
CASSRRLPRRDEQFF
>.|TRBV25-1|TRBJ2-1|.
TGTGCCAGCACCAAAGGAGGGTTGGGGAATGAGCAGTTCTTC
CASTKGGLGNEQFF
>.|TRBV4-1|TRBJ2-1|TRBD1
TGCGCCAGCAGCCCAATCGGGACAGGGGCCTACAATGAGCAGTTCTTC
CASSPIGTGAYNEQFF
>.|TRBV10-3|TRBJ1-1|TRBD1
TGTGCCATCAGGGATGGACAGGGGGCGAGGGAAGCTTTCTTT
CAIRDGQGAREAFF
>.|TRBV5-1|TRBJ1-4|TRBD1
TGCGCCAGCAGCTTGCTGGGACAGGGGGGTGAAAAACTGTTTTTT
CASSLLGQGGEKLFF
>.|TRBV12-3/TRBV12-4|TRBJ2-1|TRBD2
TGTGCCAGCAGTTGGGGGACTATCTCCTACAATGAGCAGTTCTTC
CASSWGTISYNEQFF
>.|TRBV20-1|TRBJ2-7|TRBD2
TGCAGTGCTAGAGACTTTACATCCCGCGGGGGTCCGCCCTACGAGCAGTACTTC
CSARDFTSRGGPPYEQYF
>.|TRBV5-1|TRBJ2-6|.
TGCGCCAGCAGCTTGGAGGCAAATCCCTCCTCTGGGGCCAACGTCCTGACTTTC
CASSLEANPSSGANVLTF
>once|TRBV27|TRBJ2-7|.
TGTGCCAGCAGTCCCGGACAGAATCTGAGGGACGAGCAGTACTTC
CASSPGQNLRDEQYF
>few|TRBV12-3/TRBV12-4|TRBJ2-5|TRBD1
TGTGCCAGCAGTTACCCCGGGACAGGGGGCAGAGAGACCCAGTACTTC
CASSYPGTGGRETQYF
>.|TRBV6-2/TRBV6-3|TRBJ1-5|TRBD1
TGTGCCAGCAGTTACGGGACAGGGGGGAATCAGCCCCAGCATTTT
CASSYGTGGNQPQHF
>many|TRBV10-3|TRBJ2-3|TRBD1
TGTGCCATCAGGGGACAGGGAGCGGCAGATACGCAGTATTTT
CAIRGQGAADTQYF
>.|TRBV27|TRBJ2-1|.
TGTGCCAGCGCGGCCCTTCGGGGGGCTCCAAGCTCCTACAATGAGCAGTTCTTC
CASAALRGAPSSYNEQFF
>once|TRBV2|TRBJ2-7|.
TGTGCCTGCAGTGAGGGCGAGCAGTACTTC
CACSEGEQYF
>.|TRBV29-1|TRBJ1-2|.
TGCAGCGGTTTCCCCGGGGAGGGTAACTACGGCTACACCTTC
CSGFPGEGNYGYTF
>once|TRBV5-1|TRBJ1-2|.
TGCGCCAGCAGTCAGGAATCCAACTATGGCTACACCTTC
CASSQESNYGYTF
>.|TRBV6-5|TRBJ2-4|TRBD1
TGTGCCAGCAGCTCGGGACAGGGGAGTCCTAGGGAGCAGTACTTC
CASSSGQGSPREQYF
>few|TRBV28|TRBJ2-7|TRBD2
TGTGCCAGCAGTTTAGCGGCAGCTAGCGGGAGGGGGTCCTACGAGCAGTACTTC
CASSLAAASGRGSYEQYF
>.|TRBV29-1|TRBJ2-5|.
TGCAGCGTTGAAGGTTTCGGGTTTCCGCCTCGGGGGGAGACCCAGTACTTC
CSVEGFGFPPRGETQYF
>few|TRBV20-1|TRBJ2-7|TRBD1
TGCAGTGCTAGCCCGACAGGGGTGTCCTACGAGCAGTACTTC
CSASPTGVSYEQYF
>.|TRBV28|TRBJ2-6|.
TGTGCCAGCAGTGTCGAGGGCCCTGGGGCCAACGTCCTGACTTTC
CASSVEGPGANVLTF
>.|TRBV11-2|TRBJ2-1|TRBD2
TGTGCCAGCAGCTTAGATCGACTAGCGGGAGGCATCAATGAGCAGTTCTTC
CASSLDRLAGGINEQFF
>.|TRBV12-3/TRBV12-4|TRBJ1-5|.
TGTGCCAGCAGTTTCAACCATCAGCCCCAGCATTTT
CASSFNHQPQHF
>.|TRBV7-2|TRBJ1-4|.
TGTGCCAGCGGGGGGGGTTTCAACGAAAAACTGTTTTTT
CASGGGFNEKLFF
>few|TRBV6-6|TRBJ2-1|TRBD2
TGTGCCAGCAGTAGGGAGGGGCGAAACGAGCAGTTCTTC
CASSREGRNEQFF
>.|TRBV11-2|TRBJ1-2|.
TGTGCCAGCAGCTTAGAGACTGGACGCCAGTATGGCTACACCTTC
CASSLETGRQYGYTF
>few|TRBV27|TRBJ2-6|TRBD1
TGTGCCAGCAGTTTTGGTGGGACAGGGACCGGGGCCAACGTCCTGACTTTC
CASSFGGTGTGANVLTF
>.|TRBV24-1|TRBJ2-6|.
TGTGCCACCAGTGATCCGAACGGGGGAATCCCCTCTGGGGCCAACGTCCTGACTTTC
CATSDPNGGIPSGANVLTF
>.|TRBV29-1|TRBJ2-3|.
TGCAGCGTTGTGCGCGCAGGGCCCCTGGGGAGATACGCGTATTTT
CSVVRAGPLGRYAYF
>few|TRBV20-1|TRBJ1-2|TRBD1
TGCAGTGCTACCTACAGGGGATCCAACTATGGCTACACCTTC
CSATYRGSNYGYTF
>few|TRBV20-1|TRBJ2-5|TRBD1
TGCAGTGCTCCTGGACAGGAAAAAGAGACCCAGTACTTC
CSAPGQEKETQYF
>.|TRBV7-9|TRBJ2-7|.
TGTGCCAGCGGCTTAGCCACGGACCTCTCCTACGAGCAGTACTTC
CASGLATDLSYEQYF
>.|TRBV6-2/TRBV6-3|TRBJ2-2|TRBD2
TGTGCCAGCAGTTACTCTTGGACTAGCGAGGCCGGGGAGCTGTTTTTT
CASSYSWTSEAGELFF
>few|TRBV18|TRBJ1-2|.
TGTGCCAGCTCACCACGGGGGGAATATGGCTACACCTTC
CASSPRGEYGYTF
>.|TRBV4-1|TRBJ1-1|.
TGCGCCAGCAGCCACCGAAGGCTCGGTAACATGAACACTGAAGCTTTCTTT
CASSHRRLGNMNTEAFF
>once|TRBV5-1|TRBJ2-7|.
TGCGCCAGCAGCGGGGAGGTCTACTACGAGCAGTACTTC
CASSGEVYYEQYF
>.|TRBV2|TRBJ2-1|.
TGTGCCAGCAGTGGAGCGACGCGGTCCTACAGGGAGCAGTTCTTC
CASSGATRSYREQFF
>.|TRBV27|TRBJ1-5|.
TGTGCCAGCAGTTTATCGTGGGGGAGCAATCAGCCCCAGCATTTT
CASSLSWGSNQPQHF
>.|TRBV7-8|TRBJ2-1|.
TGTGCCAGCGCCTGGGAGTCGGTCGATGAGCAGTTCTTC
CASAWESVDEQFF